The 3 T cell receptor beta chains below were found in one sample sequenced in a study of T cell responses to AZD1222 COVID-19 vaccine. Assay used: immunoSEQ multiplex PCR; TCRdb lists only in-frame clones, some missing. The sample includes about 75,000 clones, roughly 88% of them seen just once. Sequencing used peripheral blood, obtained 28 days after the second dose of the MenACWY control vaccine. The receptors stem from an adult who received the MenACWY meningococcal vaccine as a control.

The V and J genes are TRBV12-3 or TRBV12-4 and TRBJ1-1; no clear D gene. Trimming removed 8 bases from V and 5 bases from J, with 12 bases in between. CDR3 length: 12 amino acids. For the CDR3, the DNA is TGTGCCAGCGGAACCCCCAAAACTGAAGCTTTCTTT. It translates to CASGTPKTEAFF.

This rearrangement joins TRBV9 to TRBJ1-1; 8 positions agree with TRBD1. V lost 4 bases, J lost 4 bases, and 12 bases stayed unmatched. Per the germline V gene, CDR1 is SGDLS and CDR2 is YYNGEE. This CDR3 region has 16 residues. CDR3 DNA sequence: TGTGCCAGCAGCCCCCGAGGGCAGGGGGCTTTCACTGAAGCTTTCTTT. Its protein product is CASSPRGQGAFTEAFF.

The genes are TRBV11-3 and TRBJ2-4; D is unclear. In germline, CDR1 is SGHNT, CDR2 YENEEA. The CDR3 extends over 17 amino acids. The V end was cut by 0 bases, the J end by 8 bases, with 20 bases between. CDR3 in amino acids: CASSLDTAKPSMDIQYF. CDR3 coding DNA: TGTGCCAGCAGCTTAGATACAGCCAAGCCTTCCATGGACATTCAGTACTTC.